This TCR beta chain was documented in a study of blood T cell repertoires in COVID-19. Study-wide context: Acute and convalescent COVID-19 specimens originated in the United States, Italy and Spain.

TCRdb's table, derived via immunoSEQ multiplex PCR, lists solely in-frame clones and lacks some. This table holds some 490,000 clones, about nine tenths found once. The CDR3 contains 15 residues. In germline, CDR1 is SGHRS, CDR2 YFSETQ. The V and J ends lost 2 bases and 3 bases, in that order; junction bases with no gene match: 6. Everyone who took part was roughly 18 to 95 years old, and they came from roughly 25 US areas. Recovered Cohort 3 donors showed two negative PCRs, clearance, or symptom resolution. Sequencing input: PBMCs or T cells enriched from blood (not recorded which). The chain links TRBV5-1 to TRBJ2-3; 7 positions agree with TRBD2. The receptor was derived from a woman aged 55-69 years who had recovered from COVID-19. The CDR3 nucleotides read TGCGCCAGCAGCTTAGGGCTAGCGGCGACAGATACGCAGTATTTT. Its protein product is CASSLGLAATDTQYF.